This TCR beta chain is drawn from a study of blood T cell repertoires in COVID-19 (dated by TCRdb to about 2020). In the study overall: Collaborator samples came from the United States, Italy and Spain and covered acute and convalescent phases of COVID-19. The prospective study material was composed of cDNA or gDNA derived from T cells, B-cell-depleted T cells, or PBMCs. Deeply sampled blood TCRbeta repertoires from subjects exposed to, actively infected with, or recovered from COVID-19 were included in the dataset. The repertoires were made available in a free public database intended to serve as a resource for research on the immune response to SARS-CoV-2. The samples were drawn from two sources: the first 160 participants of the ongoing ImmuneRACE study, and 1,254 subjects contributed by 6 global collaborators. Nearly every sample came with metadata listing a de-identified subject ID, COVID-19 status, age in years and sex. Where available, HLA class I and class II types were obtained from metadata supplied by the sample provider rather than from assay-based typing.

The collaborating institutions used their own protocols to collect whole blood in K2EDTA tubes. For TCRbeta analysis, collaborators shipped samples as frozen whole blood, isolated PBMCs, or DNA extracted from either of those sample types. This clone has a handful of counts. Its recognized antigen is unknown. The sample holds no much larger clone one base away, and base qualities are not on file. TCRbeta CDR3 regions were amplified from genomic DNA by means of the immunoSEQ Assay, a bias-controlled multiplex PCR. For the original study's pipeline: Within the assay, amplification of reference gene primers was used to estimate how many nucleated cells each sample contained. Sequence reads were collapsed and filtered to measure the absolute abundance of every unique TCRbeta CDR3 rearrangement. For each sample, productive Simpson clonality was calculated as the square root of Simpson's diversity index over productive rearrangements. Not all clones reach the TCRdb copy of this immuneACCESS table, which keeps in-frame sequences only. Checked studies attribute under half of the gap to unresolved V genes and leave the rest unexplained. The DNA was the basis for D and trimming; V, J and clone size are from that table. The sample table contains about 110,000 clones; only one count was recorded for just over 70% of them. The ten most abundant clones make up more than 1.5% of the sample.

Beyond this particular receptor, the publication reports: How much clinical and demographic metadata was included differed by source and by participant, and the metadata was provided uncurated.

Spanning cysteine to phenylalanine, the CDR3 consists of 15 amino acids. Only CDR3 DNA remains: 45 bases, in frame from the first base. The germline V gene supplies CDR1 SGDLS and CDR2 YYNGEE. V is pruned by 1 base and J by 7 bases, leaving 4 bases of the junction without a gene match. The TCR was taken from a woman in her forties with acute or convalescent COVID-19. The chain joins TRBV9 to TRBJ2-3, with 12 bases aligning to TRBD2. The sequenced material came from peripheral blood. The CDR3: CASSVLAGGLNTQYF. Read as DNA, the sequence is TGTGCCAGCAGCGTACTAGCGGGGGGGCTAAATACGCAGTATTTT.